This T cell receptor (beta chain) was recorded in a study of PD-1 blockade in classical Hodgkin lymphoma. Study details: Once every 2 weeks, patients received intravenous nivolumab at 3 mg/kg. Study findings and constraints: The study reported lower baseline TCR diversity in newly diagnosed patients than in healthy donors.

Worth noting for this clone: What it binds is not known.

The method was immunoSEQ multiplex PCR; TCRdb's version includes in-frame clones alone and lacks a portion of them. The sample contains about 25,000 clones, nearly 80% of which appear only once. All patients experienced relapse after autologous stem cell transplantation, and brentuximab vedotin exposure was variable. Germline lookup yields CDR1 SGHRS and CDR2 YFSETQ. This CDR3 has 14 amino acids. The V and J ends lost 1 base and 0 bases respectively, with 4 bases between them. This sequence was found in a human donor with classical Hodgkin lymphoma. The rearrangement joins TRBV5-1 to TRBJ1-4, with unresolved D. Sequences were derived from peripheral blood mononuclear cells (PBMCs), sampled at baseline. CDR3 in DNA: TGCGCCAGCAGCTTGAGGCCAACTAATGAAAAACTGTTTTTT. Translating gives CASSLRPTNEKLFF. The full variable domain, with the rest looked up from reference TRBV5-1 and TRBJ1-4, is KAGVTQTPRYLIKTRGQQVTLSCSPISGHRSVSWYQQTPGQGLQFLFEYFSETQRNKGNFPGRFSGRQFSNSRSEMNVSTLELGDSALYLCASSLRPTNEKLFFGSGTQLSVL.